This TCR beta chain was sequenced during a study of cytomegalovirus exposure and HLA in healthy donors (dated 2017 in TCRdb). In terms of the full investigation: An earlier analysis of approximately 640 of the donors reported more than 250 Gb of sequence data and approximately 110 million unique TCR beta sequences from about 179 million T cells. Roughly 300 gigabases of sequencing data and some 85 million unique TCR sequences were included in an early release covering 550 to 650 HLA-typed donors. Of the roughly 430 genotyped donors, approximately 83% fell in the genetic ancestry cluster associated with self-reported Caucasian donors. The study was designed to test whether signatures of past pathogen exposure could be identified by cataloging public T cell receptors. The study used immunosequencing to profile the T cell repertoires of 600 to 850 subjects and linked those repertoires to cytomegalovirus serostatus. Besides the first cohort of 500 to 700 subjects, a separate validation cohort made up of 120 different subjects was used. To predict cytomegalovirus infection status, the study brought together high-throughput TCR immunosequencing, statistical association of individual TCRs with disease status, and machine learning. In a later analysis, previously published TCR beta repertoires from 550 to 700 donors were re-analyzed and high-resolution HLA genotyping was added so that TCR occurrence patterns could be studied. The later analysis used no new phenotypic data to find candidate immune exposures, relying instead on TCR beta sequences and their occurrence across donors. In an earlier analysis of 587 of the donors, high-throughput TCR beta sequencing was used to judge whether each TCR beta V gene segment behaved as functional or pseudogenic. Alongside the repertoire data, information on donor age, sex, ethnicity and CMV serostatus was compiled. A later genetic analysis took genome-wide SNP genotypes for about 65% of the 666 donors and used that subset as a discovery cohort. Every discovery cohort repertoire had been produced on one sequencing platform. Class I and class II HLA loci were covered by the typing at four-digit resolution. Typing coverage varied by locus: 629-630 donors for A, B, C, DRB1 and DQB1; approximately 500 for DQA1; more than 600 for DPA1; about 450 for DPB1. A few DR-DQ haplotypes were treated as single units for association and clustering because of strong linkage in the cohort. Across around 400 genotyped donors of the cohort, an average of roughly 250,000 unique TCR beta nucleotide sequences per donor were sequenced, and approximately 17% of those sequences were non-productive. Paper-wide results and their limitations: In a later analysis, HLA-associated TCR beta chains were found to be more clonally expanded and to have lower generation probabilities than equally common non-associated chains. Sequencing depth was assumed to be roughly uniform across donors in the presence/absence analyses, though that assumption may not hold. Because HLA typing was missing for some donors at each locus, association tests included only the typed subset. An association between a missense DCLRE1C variant and V-gene and J-gene trimming of TCR beta chains was found in a later genetic analysis and replicated in an independent cohort. Immune exposure information for the cohort was limited to CMV serostatus. The 87-base-pair reads could not distinguish some IMGT-functional V segments, including TRBV6-2 and TRBV6-3, so those segments were excluded. Seventeen rarely observed V segments, including chromosome 9 orphons, were excluded from the earlier analysis of 550 to 700 of the donors because counts were too low. This cohort had only TCR beta chains sequenced, and the lack of alpha or paired-chain data limited which features could be detected. According to the authors, the approach could potentially be generalized to other disease states and immunological phenotypes. A further reported finding was that TCR beta sequences accurately predicted the HLA-A and HLA-B alleles for most subjects in the first cohort. Most CMV-associated TCR beta chains appeared to be HLA-restricted in a later analysis, and the HLA associations seemed to be driven largely by CMV exposure. In a later analysis, TCR association rates were found to vary across HLA loci, with the most associated TCRs seen for DRB1 alleles and the fewest for HLA-C alleles. The classifier was reported to diagnose cytomegalovirus status with high specificity and sensitivity in both the original cohort and the validation cohort. In the study, some 160 TCR beta chains were listed as associated with cytomegalovirus. Linkage disequilibrium might explain the correlated functional status among segregating V segments, but an unknown experimental factor could not be ruled out. Broadly in line with IMGT annotations, most TCR beta V segments showed up in productive rearrangements about 87% or about 30% of the time in an earlier analysis of around 550 of the donors. Across donors, most TCR sequences were observed very rarely, whereas some public TCRs were present in many individuals. In a later analysis, more than 15,000 TCR beta sequences were associated with specific HLA alleles at a false discovery rate of 0.05. In a later analysis, several top co-occurrence clusters were reported to appear linked to parvovirus B19, influenza, CMV and Epstein-Barr virus. In a later genetic analysis, fewer N-insertions in productive TCRs were reported among donors in an Asian-associated ancestry cluster than the 666-donor mean. A group of highly shared sequence variants was considered likely to be a technical artifact of the sequencing pipeline. A few of the identified cytomegalovirus-associated TCR beta chains were confirmed in vitro to be specific for cytomegalovirus antigens. When HLA alleles, especially DR and DQ, strongly co-occurred, attributing TCR associations to individual alleles was difficult.

The table lists this clone with a few counts. Its antigen is still unknown. The junction departs from germline at one end; a sequencing error may be responsible. Library construction relied on the immunoSEQ multiplex PCR assay. For the multiplex PCR, a mixture combining 60 forward primers for TCR Vbeta segments and 13 reverse primers for TCR Jbeta segments was used. Amplification of the CDR3 region of rearranged TCR beta genes was performed with a multiplex PCR assay on genomic DNA. The Illumina HiSeq System was used to sequence the amplified TCR beta libraries as 87-base-pair reads. The authors' analysis ran thus. In a later analysis, tens of millions of unique TCR beta chains were counted across the 650 to 700 repertoires, and roughly 10 million of these chains were shared by at least two donors. A nearest-neighbor algorithm error-corrected the raw reads and collapsed the reads into unique sequences, merging closely related sequences to remove PCR and sequencing errors. CDR3 sequences were aligned to IMGT reference sequences to assign V, D and J gene segments. For a sequence to be retained, at least a six-nucleotide match to both a V gene segment and a J gene segment was required. A rearrangement was called productive if the CDR3 had no stop codons and remained in frame with V and J, and every other rearrangement was called non-productive. Following IMGT convention, CDR3 was defined as the stretch from the second conserved V-encoded cysteine to the conserved J-encoded phenylalanine. In an earlier analysis of approximately 500 of the donors, sequences lacking an unambiguous match to a single V gene segment were excluded. An earlier analysis of around 600 of the donors classified V segments as functional when productive rearrangements were above 56.7% and as segregating when the standard deviation between donors was above 5%. A statistical classification framework was built for diagnosing cytomegalovirus status from the catalog of TCR beta chain sequences. In a later analysis, V and J genes were assigned by comparing TCR nucleotide sequences against IMGT/GENE-DB human TR gene sequences. In a later analysis, CDR3 sequences and most-parsimonious VDJ recombination scenarios were assigned using the TCRdist pipeline. In a later analysis, every TCR beta chain was defined by the combination of its CDR3 amino acid sequence and its V-gene family, and reads without a unique V-gene family were dropped. As a way to deal with suspected cross-contamination and a sequencing artifact, a later analysis dropped nearly 600 nucleotide sequences that were highly shared and had low generation probability. In a later analysis, a clonal expansion index was calculated for each public chain from normalized within-repertoire ranks of inferred template counts. A later analysis computed generation probabilities with a VDJ recombination model fitted to out-of-frame rearrangements, and checked the results against IGoR. A later analysis scored TCR-TCR, TCR-HLA and TCR-CMV co-occurrence with hypergeometric tests, applying a repertoire-size bias correction to TCR pairs. To estimate false discovery rates, a later analysis permuted the HLA or CMV assignments 20 times. In a later analysis, co-occurring TCRs were grouped using DBSCAN, with TCRdist sequence similarity added in when clustering inside HLA-allele-positive subsets. Repertoires with fewer than 30,000 or more than 120,000 public chains, plus five repertoires with anomalous nucleotide sharing, were excluded from co-occurrence clustering. TCRdb mirrors the immuneACCESS table, restricted to in-frame sequences. Some clones are absent from its copies; in checked studies, under half trace to an unresolved V gene, and the reason for the others is unknown. V and J calls plus clone size are reproduced from that table; the DNA served to infer D and trimming. This sample gives about 200,000 clones in total; about 80% of them show up just once. The ten largest clones take up just under 3% of the sample.

In total, roughly 670 healthy bone marrow donors made up the cohort. At the time of sampling, every cohort member was nominally healthy, though immune exposures that went unrecorded were likely present. The donor tested CMV seronegative, placing the donor among the approximately 400 seronegative members of the cohort. Each donor provided a peripheral blood sample, and peripheral blood mononuclear cells were used for TCR beta sequencing. Genomic DNA extraction from the blood cell samples was performed with the Qiagen DNeasy Blood Extraction Kit. CDR3 length: 15 amino acids, cysteine to phenylalanine. Of all the DNA, just the CDR3 is kept, 45 bases in frame from base 1. The germline V gene supplies CDR1 SGHTA and CDR2 FQGNSA.

The chain was built from TRBV7-2 and TRBJ1-2, with 12 bases aligning to TRBD1. This TCR was recovered from a woman aged 30 to 39 in good health and CMV-seronegative. The specimen sequenced was PBMCs. CDR3 region: CASSLVGTGGDGYPF. The sequence in DNA is TGTGCCAGCAGCTTAGTCGGGACAGGGGGCGATGGCTACCCCTTC.